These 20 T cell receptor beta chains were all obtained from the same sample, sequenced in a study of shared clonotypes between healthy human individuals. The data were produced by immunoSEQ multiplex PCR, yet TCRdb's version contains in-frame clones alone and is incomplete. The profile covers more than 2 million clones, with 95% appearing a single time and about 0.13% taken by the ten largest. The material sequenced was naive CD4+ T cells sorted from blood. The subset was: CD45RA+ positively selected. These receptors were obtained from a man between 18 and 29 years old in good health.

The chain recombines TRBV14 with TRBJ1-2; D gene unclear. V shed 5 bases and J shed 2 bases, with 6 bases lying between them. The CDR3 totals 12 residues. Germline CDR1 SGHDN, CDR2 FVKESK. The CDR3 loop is CASSMQNYGYTF. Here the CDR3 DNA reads TGTGCCAGCAGCATGCAGAACTATGGCTACACCTTC.

CDR3 residues: CASSPHGQGNSPLHF. CDR3 DNA sequence: TGTGCCAGCAGTCCGCATGGACAGGGGAATTCACCCCTCCACTTT. The V and J genes are TRBV28 and TRBJ1-6; TRBD1 matches at 9 bases. CDR1 and CDR2 from the germline V gene are MDHEN and SYDVKM. Trimming removed 5 bases from V and 7 bases from J; junction bases left unmatched: 6. The length of the CDR3 is 15 residues.

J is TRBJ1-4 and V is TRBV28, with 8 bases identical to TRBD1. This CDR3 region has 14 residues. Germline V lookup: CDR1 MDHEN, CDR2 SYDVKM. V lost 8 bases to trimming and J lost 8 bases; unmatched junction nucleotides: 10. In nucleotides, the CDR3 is TGTGCCAGCGGGGGCGACAGGGGTAGCGAAAAACTGTTTTTT. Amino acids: CASGGDRGSEKLFF.

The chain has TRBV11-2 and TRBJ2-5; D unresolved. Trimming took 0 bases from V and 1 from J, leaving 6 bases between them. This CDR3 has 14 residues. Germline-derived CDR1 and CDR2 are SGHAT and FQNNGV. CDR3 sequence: CASSLDLGQETQYF. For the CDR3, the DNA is TGTGCCAGCAGCTTAGATCTGGGCCAAGAGACCCAGTACTTC.

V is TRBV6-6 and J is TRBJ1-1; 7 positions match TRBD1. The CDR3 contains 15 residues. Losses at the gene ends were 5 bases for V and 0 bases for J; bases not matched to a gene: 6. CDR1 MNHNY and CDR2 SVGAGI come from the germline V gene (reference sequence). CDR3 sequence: CASSRSGQLNTEAFF. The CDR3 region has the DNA TGTGCCAGCAGTAGATCGGGACAGCTGAACACTGAAGCTTTCTTT.

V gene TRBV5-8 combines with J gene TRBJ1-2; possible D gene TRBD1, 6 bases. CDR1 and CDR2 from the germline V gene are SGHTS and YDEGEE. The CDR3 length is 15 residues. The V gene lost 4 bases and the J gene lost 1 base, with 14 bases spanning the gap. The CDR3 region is CASSPNRDINYGYTF. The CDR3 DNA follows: TGTGCCAGCAGCCCCAACCGGGACATTAACTATGGCTACACCTTC.

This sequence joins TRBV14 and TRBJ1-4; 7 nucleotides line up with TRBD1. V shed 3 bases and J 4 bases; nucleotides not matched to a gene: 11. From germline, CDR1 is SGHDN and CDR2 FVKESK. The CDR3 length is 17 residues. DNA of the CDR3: TGTGCCAGCAGCCAGAGGAGTCCGGGACAGAGTAATGAAAAACTGTTTTTT. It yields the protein CASSQRSPGQSNEKLFF.

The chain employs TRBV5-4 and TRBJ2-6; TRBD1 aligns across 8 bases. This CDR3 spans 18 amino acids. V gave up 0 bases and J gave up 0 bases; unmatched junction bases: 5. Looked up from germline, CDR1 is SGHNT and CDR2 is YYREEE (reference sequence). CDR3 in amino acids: CASSLGQGILSGANVLTF. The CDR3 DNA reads TGTGCCAGCAGCTTGGGACAGGGGATTCTCTCTGGGGCCAACGTCCTGACTTTC.

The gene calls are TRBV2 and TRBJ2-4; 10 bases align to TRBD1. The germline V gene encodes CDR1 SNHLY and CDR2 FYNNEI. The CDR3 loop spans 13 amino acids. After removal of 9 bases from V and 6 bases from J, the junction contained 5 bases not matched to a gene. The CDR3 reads CARRQGAGNIQYF. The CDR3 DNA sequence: TGTGCCAGGAGACAGGGGGCAGGAAACATTCAGTACTTC. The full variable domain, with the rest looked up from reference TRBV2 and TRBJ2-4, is EPEVTQTPSHQVTQMGQEVILRCVPISNHLYFYWYRQILGQKVEFLVSFYNNEISEKSEIFDDQFSVERPDGSNFTLKIRSTKLEDSAMYFCARRQGAGNIQYFGAGTRLSVL.

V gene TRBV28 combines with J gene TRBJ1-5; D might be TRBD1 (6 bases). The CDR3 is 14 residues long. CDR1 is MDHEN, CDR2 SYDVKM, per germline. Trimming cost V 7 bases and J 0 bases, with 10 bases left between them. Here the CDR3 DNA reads TGTGCCAGCATGGGAGGGGGTAGCAATCAGCCCCAGCATTTT. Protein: CASMGGGSNQPQHF.

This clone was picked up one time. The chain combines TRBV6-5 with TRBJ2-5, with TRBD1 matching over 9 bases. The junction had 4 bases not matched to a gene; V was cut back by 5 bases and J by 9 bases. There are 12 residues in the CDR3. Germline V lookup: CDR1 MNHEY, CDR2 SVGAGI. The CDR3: CASSGTGSSQYF. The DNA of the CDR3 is TGTGCCAGCAGTGGGACAGGGTCGTCCCAGTACTTC.

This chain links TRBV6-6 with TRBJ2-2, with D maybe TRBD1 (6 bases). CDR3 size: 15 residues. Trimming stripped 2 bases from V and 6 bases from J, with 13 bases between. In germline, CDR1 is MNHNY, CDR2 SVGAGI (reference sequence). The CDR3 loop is CASSYGQGWAGELFF. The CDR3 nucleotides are TGTGCCAGCAGTTACGGTCAGGGGTGGGCCGGGGAGCTGTTTTTT.

CDR3 region: CASSGQGFYGYTF. DNA of the CDR3: TGTGCCAGCAGTGGACAGGGGTTTTATGGCTACACCTTC. The gene calls are TRBV6-6 and TRBJ1-2; TRBD1 agrees at 9 bases. The CDR3 runs to 13 residues. Germline V lookup: CDR1 MNHNY, CDR2 SVGAGI (reference sequence). With V trimmed by 5 bases and J by 5 bases, 3 bases remained unmatched.

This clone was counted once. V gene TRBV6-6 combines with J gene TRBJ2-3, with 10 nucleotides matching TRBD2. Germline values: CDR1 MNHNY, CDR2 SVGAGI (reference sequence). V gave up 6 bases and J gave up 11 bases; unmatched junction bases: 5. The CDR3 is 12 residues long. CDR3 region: CASSTSGEEQYF. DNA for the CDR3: TGTGCCAGCAGCACTAGCGGGGAGGAGCAGTATTTT.

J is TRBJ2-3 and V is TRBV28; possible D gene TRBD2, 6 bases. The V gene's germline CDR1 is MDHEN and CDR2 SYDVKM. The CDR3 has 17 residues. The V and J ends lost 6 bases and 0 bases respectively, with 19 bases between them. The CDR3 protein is CASSNPGLTPSTDTQYF. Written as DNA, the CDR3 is TGTGCCAGCAGCAATCCGGGACTCACCCCTAGCACAGATACGCAGTATTTT.

CDR3: CAIRLDTTNYGYTF. CDR3 DNA: TGTGCCATCAGGTTGGACACCACTAACTATGGCTACACCTTC. The chain carries TRBV10-3 and TRBJ1-2; possible D gene TRBD1, 5 bases. The CDR3 sequence is 14 residues long. Germline V CDR1 and CDR2: ENHRY, SYGVKD. V was pared by 6 bases and J by 0 bases, with 11 bases between.

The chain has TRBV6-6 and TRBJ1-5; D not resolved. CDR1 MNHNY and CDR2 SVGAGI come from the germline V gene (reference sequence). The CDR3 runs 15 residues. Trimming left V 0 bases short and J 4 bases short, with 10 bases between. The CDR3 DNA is TGTGCCAGCAGTTACTCGTCCCAGCCGAATCAGCCCCAGCATTTT. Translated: CASSYSSQPNQPQHF.

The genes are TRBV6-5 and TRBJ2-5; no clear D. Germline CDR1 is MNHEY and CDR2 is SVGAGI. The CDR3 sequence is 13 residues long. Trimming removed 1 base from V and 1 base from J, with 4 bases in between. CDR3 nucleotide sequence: TGTGCCAGCAGTTACTACTTCCAAGAGACCCAGTACTTC. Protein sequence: CASSYYFQETQYF.

Written as DNA, the CDR3 is TGTGCCAGCAGTGAAGGGACAGGAGGGGCGTTTTTT. It codes for CASSEGTGGAFF. The V gene is TRBV2, the J gene TRBJ1-4; 7 nucleotides align to TRBD1. The CDR3 extends over 12 amino acids. Germline V gene lookup returns CDR1 SNHLY and CDR2 FYNNEI. Trimming took 1 base from V and 16 from J; bases not matched to a gene: 6.

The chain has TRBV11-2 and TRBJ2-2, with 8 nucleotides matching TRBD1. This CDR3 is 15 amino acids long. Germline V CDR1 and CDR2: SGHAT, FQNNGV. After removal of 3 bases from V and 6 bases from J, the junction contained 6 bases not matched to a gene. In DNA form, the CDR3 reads TGTGCCAGCAGCTTCAGGGGGCGCGAGGCCGGGGAGCTGTTTTTT. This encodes CASSFRGREAGELFF.